These 3 T cell receptor beta chains were sequenced from one sample in a study of response to subunit inactivated influenza vaccine. TCRdb reprocessed the RT-PCR reads via MiXCR and lists one record per CDR3 protein. The repertoire holds about 780,000 distinct CDR3 sequences, with under 20% as singletons. The sample in question was PBMCs from blood, obtained 5 days after vaccination. All receptors come from a man in his fifties who received an inactivated influenza vaccine.

This clonotype was recorded once. One end of the junction fails to match germline, which may point to a read error. The rearrangement joins TRBV7-2 to TRBJ2-3, with TRBD2 identical over 7 bases. The CDR3 is 15 amino acids. The germline gives CDR1 SGHTA, CDR2 FQGNSA. The CDR3 is CAISLLAYNTDTQYF. CDR3 nucleotides: TGTGCCATCAGCTTACTAGCGTACAACACAGATACGCAGTATTTT.

This chain links TRBV5-5 with TRBJ2-7; D gene ambiguous. Per germline, CDR1 SGHKS and CDR2 YYEKEE (reference sequence). CDR3 size: 15 residues. With 2 bases removed from V and 3 bases from J, the gap between germline ends came to 15 bases. The CDR3 loop is CASSFAGPLSYEQYF. In nucleotides, the CDR3 is TGTGCCAGCAGCTTTGCAGGACCCCTAAGCTACGAGCAGTACTTC.

The chain recombines TRBV27 with TRBJ2-3; D might be TRBD2 (6 bases). The germline V and J ends were trimmed by 6 bases and 7 bases, with 17 bases remaining between them. From germline, CDR1 is MNHEY and CDR2 SMNVEV (reference sequence). There are 14 residues in the CDR3. CDR3 coding DNA: TGTGCCAGCAGCTTAGCGGTCAGTCGAAATACGCAGTATTTT. Translating gives CASSLAVSRNTQYF.